This is a list of T cell receptor beta chains from one sample in a study of blood T cell repertoires in COVID-19. The protocol was immunoSEQ multiplex PCR, while the TCRdb copy is restricted to in-frame clones and leaves out a portion. The sample has more than 200,000 clones, around 82% seen once. Sequencing used peripheral blood. The source is a middle-aged man with active or convalescent COVID-19. Each CDR3 is given with its conserved first and last residue. D genes are given only for firm matches. Not every row has a clone size; where given, it reads once, few, many or a size class.

v_gene: TRBV7-2
d_gene: NA
abundance: NA
j_gene: TRBJ2-5
CDR3aa: CASSLSRSGRGTQYF
CDR3nt: TGTGCCAGCAGCTTGTCACGATCCGGCCGAGGGACCCAGTACTTC

v_gene: TRBV5-4
d_gene: TRBD1
abundance: NA
j_gene: TRBJ2-3
CDR3aa: CASSLDRGADTQYF
CDR3nt: TGTGCCAGCAGCTTAGACAGGGGTGCAGATACGCAGTATTTT

v_gene: TRBV28
d_gene: NA
abundance: NA
j_gene: TRBJ1-1
CDR3aa: CASSDMTGVNTEAFF
CDR3nt: TGTGCCAGCAGTGATATGACAGGAGTAAACACTGAAGCTTTCTTT

v_gene: TRBV29-1
d_gene: TRBD1
abundance: NA
j_gene: TRBJ2-1
CDR3aa: CSVADGQGNEQFF
CDR3nt: TGCAGCGTTGCTGATGGACAGGGCAATGAGCAGTTCTTC

v_gene: TRBV15
d_gene: NA
abundance: NA
j_gene: TRBJ2-1
CDR3aa: CATSSERYNEQFF
CDR3nt: TGTGCCACCAGCAGCGAGAGATACAATGAGCAGTTCTTC

v_gene: TRBV19
d_gene: NA
abundance: NA
j_gene: TRBJ2-3
CDR3aa: CASSISTTYTDTQYF
CDR3nt: TGTGCCAGTAGTATTAGTACTACATACACAGATACGCAGTATTTT

v_gene: TRBV5-6
d_gene: TRBD1
abundance: NA
j_gene: TRBJ1-1
CDR3aa: CASSTTGALNTEAFF
CDR3nt: TGTGCCAGCAGCACGACAGGGGCCCTGAACACTGAAGCTTTCTTT

v_gene: TRBV12-2
d_gene: NA
abundance: once
j_gene: TRBJ1-1
CDR3aa: CASRLEDDRTGDIWNTEAFF
CDR3nt: TGTGCAAGTCGCTTAGAGGACGATCGGACAGGGGACATATGGAACACTGAAGCTTTCTTT

v_gene: TRBV19
d_gene: NA
abundance: NA
j_gene: TRBJ2-2
CDR3aa: CASSLRGPTNTGELFF
CDR3nt: TGTGCCAGTAGTCTCAGGGGACCAACGAACACCGGGGAGCTGTTTTTT

v_gene: TRBV16
d_gene: TRBD1
abundance: once
j_gene: TRBJ1-6
CDR3aa: CASSQWDRENSPLHF
CDR3nt: TGTGCCAGCAGCCAATGGGACAGGGAAAATTCACCCCTCCACTTT

v_gene: TRBV28
d_gene: TRBD1
abundance: NA
j_gene: TRBJ1-4
CDR3aa: CASTPGTATNEKLFF
CDR3nt: TGTGCCAGCACCCCCGGGACAGCAACTAATGAAAAACTGTTTTTT

v_gene: TRBV19
d_gene: NA
abundance: NA
j_gene: TRBJ1-1
CDR3aa: CASSSPLKRQRNTEAFF
CDR3nt: TGTGCCAGTAGTAGTCCCCTAAAGAGACAGCGGAACACTGAAGCTTTCTTT

v_gene: TRBV6-4
d_gene: NA
abundance: NA
j_gene: TRBJ2-6
CDR3aa: CASSQGGANVLTF
CDR3nt: TGTGCCAGCAGTCAGGGTGGGGCCAACGTCCTGACTTTC